This T cell receptor (beta chain) was documented in a study of shared clonotypes between healthy human individuals. The study, taken as a whole, reports: Depth was large, yet rarefaction showed that sorted-subset sequencing was incomplete. Several donors shared about 5% of their naive CD4 clonotypes.

For each subset, genomic DNA was distributed in equal portions over several immunoSEQ plates. Repertoires were generated with immunoSEQ multiplex PCR, while TCRdb's copy carries only in-frame clones and drops some. This table has about 1.1 million clones, approximately 80% appearing once. The germline CDR1 and CDR2 sequences are SGHRS and YFSETQ. The CDR3 runs 15 residues. Trimming shortened V by 5 bases and J by 0 bases, and 12 bases separated the two germline ends. Notes on this clone: The antigen is unknown.

Sequencing was performed on memory CD4+ T cells from PBMCs. Noted subset: CD45RA-negative fraction. This sequence joins TRBV5-1 and TRBJ2-1; no definite D call. The receptor comes from a man between 18 and 35 years old in good health. Some clones in this sample may be carry-over from other donors' samples. The CDR3 reads CASSNSYGSYNEQFF. CDR3 coding DNA: TGCGCCAGCAGTAATAGTTACGGCTCCTACAATGAGCAGTTCTTC.